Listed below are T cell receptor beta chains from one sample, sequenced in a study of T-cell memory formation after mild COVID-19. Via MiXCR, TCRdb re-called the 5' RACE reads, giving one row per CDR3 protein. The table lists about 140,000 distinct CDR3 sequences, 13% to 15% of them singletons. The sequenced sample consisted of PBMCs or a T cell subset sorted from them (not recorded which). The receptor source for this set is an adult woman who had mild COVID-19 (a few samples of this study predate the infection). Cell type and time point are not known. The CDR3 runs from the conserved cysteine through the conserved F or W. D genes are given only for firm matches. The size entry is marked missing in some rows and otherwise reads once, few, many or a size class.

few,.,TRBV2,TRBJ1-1,TGTGCCAGCAGTGAAGGAGCTAAGTTGACAGAAGCTTTCTTT,CASSEGAKLTEAFF
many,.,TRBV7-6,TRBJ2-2,TGTGCCAGCAGCTTGTACAAAAGTAACGCGAACACCGGGGAGCTGTTTTTT,CASSLYKSNANTGELFF
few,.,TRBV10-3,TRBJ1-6,TGTGCCATCAGTGAGTCGCTAGGGTTGGGCTCACCCCTCCACTTT,CAISESLGLGSPLHF
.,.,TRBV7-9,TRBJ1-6,TGTGCCAGCAGCTTAGCGCGTTACAGGGAGGGCTCACCCCTCCACTTT,CASSLARYREGSPLHF
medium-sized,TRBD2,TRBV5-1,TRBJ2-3,TGCGCCAGCAGCTTGACGGGGAGGGCATCCACAGATACGCAGTATTTT,CASSLTGRASTDTQYF
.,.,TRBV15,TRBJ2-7,TGTGCCACCAGCAGAGTAGCCGGGGAGATAGACGAGCAGTACTTC,CATSRVAGEIDEQYF
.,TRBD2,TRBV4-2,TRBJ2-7,TGTGCCAGCAGCCAACCGGGACTAGCGAACGAGCAGTACTTC,CASSQPGLANEQYF
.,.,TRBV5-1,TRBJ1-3,TGCGCCAGCAGCCCGGACTCATCCGTCTACTCTGGAAACACCATATATTTT,CASSPDSSVYSGNTIYF
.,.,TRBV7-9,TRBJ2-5,TGTGCCAGCAGCTTAGGCATAGAGACCCAGTACTTC,CASSLGIETQYF
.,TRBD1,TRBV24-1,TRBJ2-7,TGTGCCACCAGTGAAGGGACAGGGATCTACGAGCAGTACTTC,CATSEGTGIYEQYF
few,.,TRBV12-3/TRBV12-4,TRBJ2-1,TGTGCCAGCAGCTCCTCCGGGTCCTACGCCCTGAACAATGAGCAGTTCTTC,CASSSSGSYALNNEQFF
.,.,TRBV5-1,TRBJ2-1,TGCGCCAGCAGCTTGGGAAGAGGAGACAATGAGCAGTTCTTC,CASSLGRGDNEQFF
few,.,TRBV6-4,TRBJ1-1,TGTGCCAGCAGTGTCACGACCTGGGGCACTGAAGCTTTCTTT,CASSVTTWGTEAFF
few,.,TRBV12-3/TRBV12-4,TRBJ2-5,TGTGCCAGCGGTCAGGGTCTGGGGGACCCTCAAGAGACCCAGTACTTC,CASGQGLGDPQETQYF
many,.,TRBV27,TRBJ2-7,TGTGCCAGCAGTCCTCCGAACTACGAGCAGTACTTC,CASSPPNYEQYF
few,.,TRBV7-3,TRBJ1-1,TGTGCCAGCAGCTCGTACGGGTCGAACACTGAAGCTTTCTTT,CASSSYGSNTEAFF
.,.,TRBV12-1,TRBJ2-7,TGTGCCAGCAGCTTGCCGGGGGAGGACGAGCAGTACTTC,CASSLPGEDEQYF
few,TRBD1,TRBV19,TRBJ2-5,TGTGCCAGTAGTATGCACCTTGGACAGGGGGAAGAGACCCAGTACTTC,CASSMHLGQGEETQYF
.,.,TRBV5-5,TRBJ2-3,TGTGCCAGCAGCTTGGTCGCAGGGCCGACCACAGATACGCAGTATTTT,CASSLVAGPTTDTQYF
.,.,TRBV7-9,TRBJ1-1,TGTGCCAGCAGTTCAGAAACCACAGAGAACACTGAAGCTTTCTTT,CASSSETTENTEAFF
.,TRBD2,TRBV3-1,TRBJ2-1,TGTGCCAGCAGCCGAGAGACTAGCGGAGTTTACAATGAGCAGTTCTTC,CASSRETSGVYNEQFF
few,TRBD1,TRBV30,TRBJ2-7,TGTGCCTGGAGTGGGAGTGGACAGGGTCTCTACGAGCAGTACTTC,CAWSGSGQGLYEQYF
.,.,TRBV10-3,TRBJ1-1,TGTGCCATCAGTGGTGAACCGAACACTGAAGCTTTCTTT,CAISGEPNTEAFF
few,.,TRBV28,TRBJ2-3,TGTGCCAGCATTTCCGGGGTCTTTACAGATACGCAGTATTTT,CASISGVFTDTQYF
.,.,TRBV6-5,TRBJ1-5,TGTGCCAGCAGTTATGGGTCGTTTCAGCCCCAGCATTTT,CASSYGSFQPQHF
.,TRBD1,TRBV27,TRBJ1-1,TGTGCCAGCAGTTTAGCATCCCCGGGACAGGGGAACACTGAAGCTTTCTTT,CASSLASPGQGNTEAFF
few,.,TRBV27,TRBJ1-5,TGTGCCAGCAGTTTATCTGGACAATTCAATCAGCCCCAGCATTTT,CASSLSGQFNQPQHF
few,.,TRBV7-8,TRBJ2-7,TGTGCCAGCACCCCGTCGCCAGGGAGTTCCTCATACGAGCAGTACTTC,CASTPSPGSSSYEQYF
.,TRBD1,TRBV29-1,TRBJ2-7,TGCAGCGTTGAACTAGGGGACAGGAGCTCCTACGAGCAGTACTTC,CSVELGDRSSYEQYF
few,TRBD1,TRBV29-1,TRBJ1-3,TGCAGCGTCGAACAGGGGAACTCTGGAAACACCATATATTTT,CSVEQGNSGNTIYF
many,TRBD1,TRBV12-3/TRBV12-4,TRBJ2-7,TGTGCCAGCAGTTCGCCGGGACAGACCTACGAGCAGTACTTC,CASSSPGQTYEQYF
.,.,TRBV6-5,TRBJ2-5,TGTGCCAGCAGTTACATATGGGGGCCCGAAGAGACCCAGTACTTC,CASSYIWGPEETQYF
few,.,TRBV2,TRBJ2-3,TGTGCCAGCACCAGCACAGATACGCAGTATTTT,CASTSTDTQYF
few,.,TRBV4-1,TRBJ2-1,TGCGCCAGCAGCCAAGTGCGGACAAGCCCGAATGAGCAGTTCTTC,CASSQVRTSPNEQFF
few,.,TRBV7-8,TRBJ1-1,TGTGCCAGCAGCTCAAGGACAATGAACACTGAAGCTTTCTTT,CASSSRTMNTEAFF
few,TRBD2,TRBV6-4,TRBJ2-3,TGTGCCAGCAGCTCTAGCGGAGGGAGCACAGATACGCAGTATTTT,CASSSSGGSTDTQYF
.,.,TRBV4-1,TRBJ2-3,TGCGCCAGCAGCCAAGTCCTTGGCGGGGTCAAAGATACGCAGTATTTT,CASSQVLGGVKDTQYF
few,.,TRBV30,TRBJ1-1,TGTGCCTGGAGTGTACAGTCCAACACTGAAGCTTTCTTT,CAWSVQSNTEAFF
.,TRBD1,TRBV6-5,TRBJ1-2,TGTGCCAGCAGTTACTATCTCGGGACAGCAATGAGTTATGGCTACACCTTC,CASSYYLGTAMSYGYTF
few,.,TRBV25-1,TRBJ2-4,TGTGCCAGCAGTGAATGGGGGGGCGGGTCAATTCAGTACTTC,CASSEWGGGSIQYF
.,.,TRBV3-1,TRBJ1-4,TGTGCCAGCAGCCGCCACGACGCGAGCTATAATGAAAAACTGTTTTTT,CASSRHDASYNEKLFF
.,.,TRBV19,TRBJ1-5,TGTGCCAGTAGTATGGGGGGGCAAGATCAGCCCCAGCATTTT,CASSMGGQDQPQHF
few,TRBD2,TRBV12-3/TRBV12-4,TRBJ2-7,TGTGCCAGCGAGACTAGCGGGAGCTCCTACGAGCAGTACTTC,CASETSGSSYEQYF
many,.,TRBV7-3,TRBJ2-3,TGTGCCAGCAGCCCCGGGGTTATTGGTACAGATACGCAGTATTTT,CASSPGVIGTDTQYF
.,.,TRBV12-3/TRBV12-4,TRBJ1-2,TGTGCCAGCAGACCTGATTGGGGGGCTAATGGCTACACCTTC,CASRPDWGANGYTF
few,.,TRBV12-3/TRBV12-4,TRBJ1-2,TGTGCCAGCAGTTTAGGGACTTCAGAAGGCTACACCTTC,CASSLGTSEGYTF
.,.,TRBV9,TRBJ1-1,TGTGCCAGCAGCCCTGGGGATTTCACTGAAGCTTTCTTT,CASSPGDFTEAFF
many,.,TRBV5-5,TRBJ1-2,TGTGCCAGCAGCTTGGAATCCGGGTATGGCTACACCTTC,CASSLESGYGYTF